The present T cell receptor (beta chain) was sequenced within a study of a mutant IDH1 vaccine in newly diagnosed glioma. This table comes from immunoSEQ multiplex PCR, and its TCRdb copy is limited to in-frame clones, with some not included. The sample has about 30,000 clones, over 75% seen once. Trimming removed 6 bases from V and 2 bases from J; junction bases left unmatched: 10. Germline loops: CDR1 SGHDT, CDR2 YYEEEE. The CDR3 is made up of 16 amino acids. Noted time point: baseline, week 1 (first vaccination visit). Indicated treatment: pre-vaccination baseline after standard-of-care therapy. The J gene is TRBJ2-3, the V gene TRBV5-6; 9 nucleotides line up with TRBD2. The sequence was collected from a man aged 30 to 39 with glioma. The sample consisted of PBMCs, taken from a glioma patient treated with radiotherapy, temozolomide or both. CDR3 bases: TGTGCCAGCAATCAAAAGCGGGGGGTTACCACAGATACGCAGTATTTT. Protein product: CASNQKRGVTTDTQYF.